This T cell receptor (beta chain) was identified during a study of T-cell memory formation after mild COVID-19. Study details: In these data, TCR clusters were largely donor specific. Study findings and constraints: Some clones that responded turned up in pre-infection memory, which suggests that cross-reactive memory joined in.

In germline, CDR1 is SGHTA, CDR2 FQGTGA. The germline V and J ends were trimmed by 4 bases and 0 bases, with 14 bases remaining between them. The CDR3 runs 16 residues. Of note for this clonotype: Antigen: not known.

Using constant-segment primers, 5'RACE produced TCR alpha and TCR beta cDNA libraries carrying sample barcodes and UMIs. TCRdb reprocessed the 5' RACE reads via MiXCR and lists one record per CDR3 protein. The sample consists of around 80,000 distinct CDR3 sequences, around 13% of them appearing once. The sequence was obtained from a man in his late teens or twenties who had mild COVID-19 (a few samples of this study predate the infection). Cell type and time point are not known. The rearrangement uses TRBV7-3 and TRBJ2-3, with D perhaps given as TRBD1 or TRBD2 (5 bases each). The sample comprised PBMCs or a T cell subset sorted from them (not recorded which). CDR3 amino acids: CASSYEGRGSTDTQYF. For the CDR3, the DNA is TGTGCCAGCAGCTATGAGGGGAGAGGGAGCACAGATACGCAGTATTTT.